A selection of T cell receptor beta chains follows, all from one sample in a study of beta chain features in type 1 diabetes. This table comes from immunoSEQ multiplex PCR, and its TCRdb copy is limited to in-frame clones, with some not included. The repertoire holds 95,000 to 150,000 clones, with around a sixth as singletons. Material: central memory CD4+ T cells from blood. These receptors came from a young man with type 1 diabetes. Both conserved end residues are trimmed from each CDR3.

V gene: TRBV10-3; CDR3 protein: AISDLRDGKDGYT
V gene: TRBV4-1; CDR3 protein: ASSQDGRAVDSGANVLT
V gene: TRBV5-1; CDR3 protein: ASHEGNGSGEQY
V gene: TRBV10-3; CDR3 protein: AISGASGYGYT
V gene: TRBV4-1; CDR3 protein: ASSQELREGNTGELF
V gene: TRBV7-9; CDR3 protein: ASSPGRAF
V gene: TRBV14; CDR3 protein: ASSPHGTPGKNEQF
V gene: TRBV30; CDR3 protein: AWSVMVGGSTMNTEAF
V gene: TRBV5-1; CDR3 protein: ASRIQPGATDTQY
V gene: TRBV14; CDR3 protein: ASSQVGRGHEQY
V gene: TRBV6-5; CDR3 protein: ATRLAGRHEQY
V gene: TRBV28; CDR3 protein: ASSSADTQY
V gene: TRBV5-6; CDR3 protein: ASSLISPVNTEAF
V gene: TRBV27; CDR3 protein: ASSLLGGASGSTDTQY
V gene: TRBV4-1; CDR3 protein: ASSQGLAGGGDEQF
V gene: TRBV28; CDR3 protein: ASSPQGREQY
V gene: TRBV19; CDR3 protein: ASRDTYNEQF
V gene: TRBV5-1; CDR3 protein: ASSLQGAYQETQY
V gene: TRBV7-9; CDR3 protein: ASSLRNSPLH
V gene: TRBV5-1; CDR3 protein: ASSFSGQGGETQY
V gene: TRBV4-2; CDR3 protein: ASSPRLSSYNEQF
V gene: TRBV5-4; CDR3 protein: ASSWDLQGGYT
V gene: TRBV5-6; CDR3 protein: ASSPSGLALDGTQY
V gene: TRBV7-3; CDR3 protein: ASSSTGSDTQY
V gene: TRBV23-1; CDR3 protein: ASQVDHRGYCYEQY
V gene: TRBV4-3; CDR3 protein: ASSAFGGSSEAF
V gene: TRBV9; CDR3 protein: ASSVGGQTGGNEQF
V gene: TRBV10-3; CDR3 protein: AISGGNTEAF
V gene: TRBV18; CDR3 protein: ASTSGTLYNEQF
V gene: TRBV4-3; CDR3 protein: ASSREGAESSYNSPLH
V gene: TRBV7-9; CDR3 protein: ASSLGQGIGTEAF
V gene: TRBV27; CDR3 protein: ASSLFLSTSGRRNEQF
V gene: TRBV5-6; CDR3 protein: ASSFRVADTQY
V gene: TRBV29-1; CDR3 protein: SVLTGGGAGGYT
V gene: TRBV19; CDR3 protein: ASGQNTYNEQF